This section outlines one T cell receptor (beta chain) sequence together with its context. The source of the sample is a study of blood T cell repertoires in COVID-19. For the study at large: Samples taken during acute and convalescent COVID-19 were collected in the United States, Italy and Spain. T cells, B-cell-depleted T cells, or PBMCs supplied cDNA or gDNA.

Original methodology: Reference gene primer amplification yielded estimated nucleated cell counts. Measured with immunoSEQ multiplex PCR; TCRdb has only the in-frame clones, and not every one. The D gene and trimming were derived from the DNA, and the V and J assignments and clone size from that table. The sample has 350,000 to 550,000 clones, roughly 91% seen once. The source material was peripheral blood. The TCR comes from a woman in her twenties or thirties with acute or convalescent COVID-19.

The CDR3 reads CASRISGFSRQPQHF. Written as DNA, the CDR3 is TGTGCCAGTAGGATCTCAGGGTTTTCCCGACAGCCCCAGCATTTT. The genes are TRBV19 and TRBJ1-5, with D possibly TRBD1 on 5 matching bases. Germline V gene lookup returns CDR1 LNHDA and CDR2 SQIVND (reference sequence). The CDR3 length is 15 residues. The ends were cut back, 6 bases at V and 7 bases at J, with 19 bases in the middle.